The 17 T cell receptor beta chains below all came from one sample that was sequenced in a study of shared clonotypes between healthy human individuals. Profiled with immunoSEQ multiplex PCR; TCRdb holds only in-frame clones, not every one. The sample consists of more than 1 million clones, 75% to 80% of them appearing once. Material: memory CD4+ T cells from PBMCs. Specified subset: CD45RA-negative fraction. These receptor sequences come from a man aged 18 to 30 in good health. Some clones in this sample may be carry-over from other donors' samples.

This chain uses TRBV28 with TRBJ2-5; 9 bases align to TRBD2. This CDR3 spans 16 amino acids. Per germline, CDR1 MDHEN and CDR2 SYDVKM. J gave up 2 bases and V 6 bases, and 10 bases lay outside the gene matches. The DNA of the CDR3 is TGTGCCAGCAGCACTACGGGACTAGCAGATCAAGAGACCCAGTACTTC. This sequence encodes CASSTTGLADQETQYF.

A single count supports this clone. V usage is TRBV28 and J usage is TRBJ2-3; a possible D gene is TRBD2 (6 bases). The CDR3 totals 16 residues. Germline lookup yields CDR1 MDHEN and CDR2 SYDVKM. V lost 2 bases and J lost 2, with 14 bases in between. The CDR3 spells CASSLGAAGLTDTQYF. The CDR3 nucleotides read TGTGCCAGCAGTTTAGGTGCAGCGGGTCTCACAGATACGCAGTATTTT.

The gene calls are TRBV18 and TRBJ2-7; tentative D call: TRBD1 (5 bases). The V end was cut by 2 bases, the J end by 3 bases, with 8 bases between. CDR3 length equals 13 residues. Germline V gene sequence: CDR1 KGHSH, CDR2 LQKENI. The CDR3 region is CASSPTGDYEQYF. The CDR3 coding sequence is TGTGCCAGCTCACCAACAGGAGACTACGAGCAGTACTTC.

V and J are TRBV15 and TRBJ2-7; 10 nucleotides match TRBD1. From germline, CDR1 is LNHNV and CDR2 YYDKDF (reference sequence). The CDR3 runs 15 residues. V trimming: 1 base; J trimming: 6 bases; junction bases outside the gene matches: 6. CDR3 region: CATSRGGQGKGEQYF. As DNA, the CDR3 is TGTGCCACCAGCAGAGGGGGACAGGGGAAGGGCGAGCAGTACTTC.

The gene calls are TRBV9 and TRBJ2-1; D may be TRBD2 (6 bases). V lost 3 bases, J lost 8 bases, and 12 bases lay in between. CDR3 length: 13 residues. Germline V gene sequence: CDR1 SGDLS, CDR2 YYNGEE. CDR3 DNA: TGTGCCAGCAGCGCCGGGAGTCGGGATGAGCAGTTCTTC. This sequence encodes CASSAGSRDEQFF.

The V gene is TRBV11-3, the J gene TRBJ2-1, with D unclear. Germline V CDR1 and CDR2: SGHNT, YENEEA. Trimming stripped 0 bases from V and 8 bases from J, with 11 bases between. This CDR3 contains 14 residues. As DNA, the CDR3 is TGTGCCAGCAGCTTAGAATTCTCACTCGATGAGCAGTTCTTC. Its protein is CASSLEFSLDEQFF.

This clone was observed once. CDR3 loop: CASKTHYEQYF. DNA for the CDR3: TGTGCCAGCAAGACTCACTACGAGCAGTACTTC. The chain recombines TRBV28 with TRBJ2-7; D gene ambiguous. Trimming pared 7 bases from V and 3 bases from J, leaving 7 bases between. Per the germline V gene, CDR1 is MDHEN and CDR2 is SYDVKM. The CDR3 totals 11 residues.

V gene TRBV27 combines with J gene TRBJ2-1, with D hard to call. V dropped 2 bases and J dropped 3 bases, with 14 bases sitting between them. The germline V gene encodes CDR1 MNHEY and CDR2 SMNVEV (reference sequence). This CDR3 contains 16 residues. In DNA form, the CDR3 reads TGTGCCAGCAGTTTAAGTCTAGAGATTAGCTACAATGAGCAGTTCTTC. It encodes CASSLSLEISYNEQFF.

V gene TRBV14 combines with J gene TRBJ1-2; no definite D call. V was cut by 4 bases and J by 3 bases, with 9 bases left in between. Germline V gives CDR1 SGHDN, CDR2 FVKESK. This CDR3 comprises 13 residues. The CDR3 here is CASSPSWDYGYTF. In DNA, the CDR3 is TGTGCCAGCAGCCCCTCTTGGGACTATGGCTACACCTTC. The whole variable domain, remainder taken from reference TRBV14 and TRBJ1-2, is EAGVTQFPSHSVIEKGQTVTLRCDPISGHDNLYWYRRVMGKEIKFLLHFVKESKQDESGMPNNRFLAERTGGTYSTLKVQPAELEDSGVYFCASSPSWDYGYTFGSGTRLTVV.

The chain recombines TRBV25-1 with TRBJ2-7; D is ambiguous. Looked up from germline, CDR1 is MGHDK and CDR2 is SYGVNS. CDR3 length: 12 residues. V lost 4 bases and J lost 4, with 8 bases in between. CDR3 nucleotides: TGTGCCAGCAGTGCAGATTATTACGAGCAGTACTTC. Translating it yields CASSADYYEQYF.

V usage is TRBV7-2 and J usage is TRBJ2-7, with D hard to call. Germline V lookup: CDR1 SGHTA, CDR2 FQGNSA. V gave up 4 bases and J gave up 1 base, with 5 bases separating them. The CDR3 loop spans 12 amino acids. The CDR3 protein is CASSSRSYEQYF. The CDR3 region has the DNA TGTGCCAGCAGCTCGCGATCCTACGAGCAGTACTTC.

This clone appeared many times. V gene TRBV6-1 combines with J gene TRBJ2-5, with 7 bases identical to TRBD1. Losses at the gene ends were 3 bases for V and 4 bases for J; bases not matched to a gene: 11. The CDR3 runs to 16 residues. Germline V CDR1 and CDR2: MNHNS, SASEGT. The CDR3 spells CASSDFLQGLGETQYF. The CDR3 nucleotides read TGTGCCAGCAGTGACTTCCTACAGGGGCTCGGAGAGACCCAGTACTTC.

The DNA for the CDR3 is TGTGCCACCGCATTGAGACTAGGAGCCTACGAGCAGTACTTC. Translating it yields CATALRLGAYEQYF. This chain links TRBV10-3 with TRBJ2-7; a weak D match, TRBD2 (6 bases). The CDR3 extends over 14 amino acids. Trimming took 10 bases from V and 2 from J, leaving 18 bases between them. CDR1 and CDR2 (germline): ENHRY, SYGVKD.

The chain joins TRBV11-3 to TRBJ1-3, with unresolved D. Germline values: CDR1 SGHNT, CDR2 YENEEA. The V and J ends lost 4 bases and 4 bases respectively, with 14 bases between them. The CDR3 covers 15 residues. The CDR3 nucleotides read TGTGCCAGCAGCTCCCCGACGGAGTTCGGAAACACCATATATTTT. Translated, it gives CASSSPTEFGNTIYF.

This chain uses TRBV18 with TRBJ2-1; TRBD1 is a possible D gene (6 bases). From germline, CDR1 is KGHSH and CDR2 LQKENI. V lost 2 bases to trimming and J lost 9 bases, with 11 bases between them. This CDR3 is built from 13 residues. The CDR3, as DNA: TGTGCCAGCTCACCAGACCAGACAGGTGAGCAGTTCTTC. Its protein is CASSPDQTGEQFF.

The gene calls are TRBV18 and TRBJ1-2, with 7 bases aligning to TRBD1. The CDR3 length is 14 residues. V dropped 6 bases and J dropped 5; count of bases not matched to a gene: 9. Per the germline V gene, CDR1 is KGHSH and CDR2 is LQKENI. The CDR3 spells CASSPTGTDYGYTF. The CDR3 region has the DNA TGTGCCAGCTCGCCAACCGGGACAGATTATGGCTACACCTTC.

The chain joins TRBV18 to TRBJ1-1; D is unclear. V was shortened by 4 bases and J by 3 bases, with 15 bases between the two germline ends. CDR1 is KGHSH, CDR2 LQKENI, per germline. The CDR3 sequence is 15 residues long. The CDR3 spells CASSLGLEAYTEAFF. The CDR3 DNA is TGTGCCAGCTCACTGGGTTTGGAAGCTTACACTGAAGCTTTCTTT.